This passage covers 27 T cell receptor beta chains from one sample sequenced in a study of PD-1 blockade in classical Hodgkin lymphoma. TCRdb's copy holds only in-frame clones and misses some; the assay was immunoSEQ multiplex PCR. Counted here are 100,000 to 120,000 clones, approximately 90% occurring once; the ten biggest clones make up around a fifth. Described time point: cycle 4 day 1 (C4D1), after five to seven weeks of nivolumab. Brentuximab vedotin exposure varied, and every patient relapsed after autologous stem cell transplantation. This specimen consisted of peripheral blood mononuclear cells (PBMCs), obtained before the fourth cycle of nivolumab. These receptors were collected from a human donor with classical Hodgkin lymphoma.

V and J are TRBV18 and TRBJ2-5; D may be TRBD1 (6 bases). The CDR3 contains 16 residues. The germline V gene encodes CDR1 KGHSH and CDR2 LQKENI. V was clipped by 1 base and J by 2 bases, with 14 bases between them. CDR3 sequence: CASSPRAGAGQETQYF. CDR3 nucleotides: TGTGCCAGCTCACCACGGGCAGGGGCGGGTCAAGAGACCCAGTACTTC.

This chain links TRBV28 with TRBJ2-1; 12 bases agree with TRBD2. From germline, CDR1 is MDHEN and CDR2 SYDVKM. With 6 bases clipped from V and 9 bases from J, the junction kept 9 bases outside the gene matches. The CDR3 extends over 15 amino acids. CDR3 region: CASRGGLAGKGEQFF. DNA of the CDR3: TGTGCCAGCAGAGGTGGACTAGCGGGGAAAGGTGAGCAGTTCTTC.

The chain uses TRBV7-2 and TRBJ2-4; D is unresolved. The CDR3 has 12 amino acids. Germline assignment: CDR1 SGHTA and CDR2 FQGNSA. The ends were cut back, 5 bases at V and 5 bases at J, with 7 bases in the middle. The CDR3 region has the DNA TGTGCCAGCAGCCCGCATGAAAACATTCAGTACTTC. As protein: CASSPHENIQYF.

This chain connects TRBV28 to TRBJ1-5, with D perhaps TRBD1 (6 bases). The CDR3 has 17 residues. Trimming pared 0 bases from V and 3 bases from J, leaving 15 bases between. Germline CDR1 and CDR2: MDHEN and SYDVKM. The CDR3 DNA reads TGTGCCAGCAGTTTATGGGAAGTCAGGGGAGACAATCAGCCCCAGCATTTT. This encodes CASSLWEVRGDNQPQHF.

The chain couples TRBV7-9 to TRBJ2-5; the D is unclear. V lost 1 base and J 4 bases, leaving 7 bases between the germline ends. CDR3 length equals 13 residues. Germline-derived CDR1 and CDR2 are SEHNR and FQNEAQ (reference sequence). The chain's CDR3 is CASSLDRRETQYF. In DNA form, the CDR3 reads TGTGCCAGCAGCTTAGACCGGCGAGAGACCCAGTACTTC.

CDR3 sequence reads: CASSLVAGGGSYEQYF. DNA of the CDR3: TGTGCCAGCAGCTTAGTAGCGGGAGGGGGGTCCTACGAGCAGTACTTC. This chain uses TRBV7-2 with TRBJ2-7; 11 bases align to TRBD2. Looked up from germline, CDR1 is SGHTA and CDR2 is FQGNSA. The CDR3 loop spans 16 amino acids. With V trimmed by 1 base and J by 1 base, 3 bases remained unmatched.

The chain joins TRBV6-1 to TRBJ1-1; D uncertain. V lost 7 bases and J 4 bases, leaving 19 bases between the germline ends. Germline CDR1 and CDR2: MNHNS and SASEGT. The CDR3 covers 15 residues. CDR3 sequence: CASIRASQRATEAFF. CDR3 in DNA: TGTGCCAGCATCCGGGCTTCCCAACGGGCCACTGAAGCTTTCTTT.

The chain has TRBV7-9 and TRBJ1-2; D may be TRBD1 (6 bases). The V end lost 5 bases, the J end lost 8 bases, and 21 bases lay between the germline ends. Germline-derived CDR1 and CDR2 are SEHNR and FQNEAQ (reference sequence). CDR3 length: 15 amino acids. The CDR3 DNA is TGTGCCAGCAGCAACCAGGCGGGGGCGGTGGAAGGCTACACCTTC. Protein product: CASSNQAGAVEGYTF.

The chain uses TRBV27 and TRBJ1-1, with TRBD1 identical over 8 bases. CDR3 size: 16 residues. The ends lost 5 bases at V and 1 base at J; junction bases unmatched: 9. Germline V CDR1 and CDR2: MNHEY, SMNVEV (reference sequence). The CDR3 here is CASSANQGAGNTEAFF. DNA for the CDR3: TGTGCCAGCAGTGCGAATCAGGGGGCTGGGAACACTGAAGCTTTCTTT.

As DNA, the CDR3 is TGTGCCAGCTCACCAGGGAGTGGCAGACTATACGAGCAGTACTTC. As protein: CASSPGSGRLYEQYF. The chain joins TRBV18 to TRBJ2-7, with D tentatively TRBD2 (5 bases). The germline gives CDR1 KGHSH, CDR2 LQKENI. This CDR3 has 15 residues. V dropped 2 bases and J dropped 4 bases, with 15 bases sitting between them.

The chain recombines TRBV6-6 with TRBJ1-5; D gene ambiguous. CDR1 is MNHNY, CDR2 SVGAGI, per germline (reference sequence). There are 14 residues in the CDR3. V lost 5 bases and J 3 bases, leaving 11 bases between the germline ends. The CDR3 DNA is TGTGCCAGCAGTCCCTCAGTAGACAATCAGCCCCAGCATTTT. This translates into CASSPSVDNQPQHF.

The J gene is TRBJ2-7, the V gene TRBV28; D may be TRBD2 (6 bases). The V gene's germline CDR1 is MDHEN and CDR2 SYDVKM. Trimming left V 7 bases short and J 0 bases short, with 13 bases between. The CDR3 is 14 amino acids. CDR3 sequence reads: CASNPHGSSYEQYF. The CDR3 bases are TGTGCCAGCAACCCCCACGGGAGCTCCTACGAGCAGTACTTC.

The chain recombines TRBV7-2 with TRBJ2-7; 11 nucleotides line up with TRBD2. The CDR3 sequence is 15 residues long. Germline loops: CDR1 SGHTA, CDR2 FQGNSA. With V trimmed by 3 bases and J by 2 bases, 3 bases remained unmatched. CDR3 DNA: TGTGCCAGCAGCTTCCGACTAGCGGGGACCTACGAGCAGTACTTC. It is translated as CASSFRLAGTYEQYF.

The J gene is TRBJ2-7, the V gene TRBV7-9; D is undetermined. CDR1 is SEHNR and CDR2 is FQNEAQ in the germline V gene (reference sequence). The V end lost 4 bases, the J end lost 4 bases, and 8 bases lay between the germline ends. The CDR3 runs 12 residues. The CDR3 coding sequence is TGTGCCAGCAGCTCCGCGAATTACGAGCAGTACTTC. Translated: CASSSANYEQYF.

This clone was observed a few times. This chain links TRBV11-2 with TRBJ2-1, with D unclear. CDR3 length: 12 residues. Trimming removed 4 bases from V and 5 bases from J, with 6 bases in between. Germline CDR1 reads SGHAT; CDR2 reads FQNNGV. The CDR3 region is CASSSQNNEQFF. CDR3 in DNA: TGTGCCAGCAGCTCCCAAAACAATGAGCAGTTCTTC.

The V gene is TRBV18, the J gene TRBJ1-3; D uncertain. The CDR3 extends over 16 amino acids. Germline lookup yields CDR1 KGHSH and CDR2 LQKENI. The V end was cut by 1 base, the J end by 2 bases, with 12 bases between. The CDR3 here is CASSPQPRRAGNTIYF. CDR3 nucleotides: TGTGCCAGCTCACCACAGCCTCGAAGGGCTGGAAACACCATATATTTT. Variable domain in full (rest from reference TRBV18 and TRBJ1-3): NAGVMQNPRHLVRRRGQEARLRCSPMKGHSHVYWYRQLPEEGLKFMVYLQKENIIDESGMPKERFSAEFPKEGPSILRIQQVVRGDSAAYFCASSPQPRRAGNTIYFGEGSWLTVV.

The chain carries TRBV7-2 and TRBJ2-1; 14 nucleotides line up with TRBD2. CDR1 is SGHTA and CDR2 is FQGNSA in the germline V gene. Unmatched junction bases numbered 6, after V lost 4 bases and J lost 16 bases. CDR3 size: 13 residues. The CDR3 bases are TGTGCCAGCAGCTCTGGGACTAGCGGGAGACACTTCTTC. Translated, it gives CASSSGTSGRHFF.

V is TRBV28 and J is TRBJ2-7; 8 nucleotides line up with TRBD1. CDR1 MDHEN and CDR2 SYDVKM come from the germline V gene. V dropped 7 bases and J dropped 6; count of bases not matched to a gene: 8. The CDR3 is 13 amino acids. The CDR3 sequence is CASKAGGRIEQYF. CDR3 bases: TGTGCCAGCAAGGCAGGGGGCCGGATCGAGCAGTACTTC.

The rearrangement uses TRBV28 and TRBJ2-7; no reliable D call. CDR1 and CDR2 (germline): MDHEN, SYDVKM. The CDR3 loop spans 12 amino acids. V gave up 8 bases and J gave up 3 bases, with 11 bases separating them. The CDR3 nucleotides read TGTGCCAGCGCCTTGACGGGCTACGAGCAGTACTTC. It translates to CASALTGYEQYF.

The chain combines TRBV2 with TRBJ1-6, with 9 bases lining up with TRBD1. V was clipped by 7 bases and J by 10 bases; unmatched bases: 8. CDR3 length equals 14 residues. Germline loops: CDR1 SNHLY, CDR2 FYNNEI. The CDR3 nucleotides are TGTGCCAGCACGCGGACAGGGGCTCAATCACCCCTCCACTTT. It codes for CASTRTGAQSPLHF.

The chain has TRBV9 and TRBJ2-3; no clear D. This CDR3 contains 12 residues. CDR1 and CDR2 (germline): SGDLS, YYNGEE. The germline V and J ends were trimmed by 4 bases and 2 bases, with 5 bases remaining between them. CDR3 sequence reads: CASSPFTDTQYF. CDR3 in DNA: TGTGCCAGCAGCCCCTTCACAGATACGCAGTATTTT. The full variable domain, completed using reference TRBV9 and TRBJ2-3, is DSGVTQTPKHLITATGQRVTLRCSPRSGDLSVYWYQQSLDQGLQFLIQYYNGEERAKGNILERFSAQQFPDLHSELNLSSLELGDSALYFCASSPFTDTQYFGPGTRLTVL.

This chain links TRBV10-2 with TRBJ1-1; the D gene is possibly TRBD1 (6 bases). This CDR3 region has 14 residues. Trimming stripped 1 base from V and 5 bases from J, with 11 bases between. Germline CDR1 reads WSHSY; CDR2 reads SAAADI. CDR3 protein: CASSELGARTEAFF. CDR3 DNA sequence: TGCGCCAGCAGTGAGTTGGGGGCGCGAACTGAAGCTTTCTTT.

The rearrangement links TRBV7-2 to TRBJ2-1, with D maybe TRBD1 (6 bases). V lost 5 bases and J lost 1, with 9 bases in between. This CDR3 region has 14 residues. Germline V CDR1 and CDR2: SGHTA, FQGNSA. CDR3 in amino acids: CASSPDRSYNEQFF. CDR3 nucleotides: TGTGCCAGCAGCCCCGACAGGTCCTACAATGAGCAGTTCTTC.

The chain is built from TRBV28 and TRBJ2-7; TRBD2 agrees at 12 bases. The V gene end was trimmed by 3 bases and the J gene end by 7 bases; junction bases not matched to a gene: 4. This CDR3 has 14 residues. Germline CDR1 and CDR2: MDHEN and SYDVKM. In DNA form, the CDR3 reads TGTGCCAGCAGTTTCACTAGCGGGAGGAGTGAGCAGTACTTC. Translating gives CASSFTSGRSEQYF.

The CDR3 loop reads CASSHGTYNEQFF. The DNA for the CDR3 is TGTGCCAGCAGCCACGGGACCTACAATGAGCAGTTCTTC. This sequence joins TRBV5-8 and TRBJ2-1; D may be TRBD2 (5 bases). Trimming took off 4 bases at V and 2 bases at J, with 7 bases between the two ends. Germline CDR1 reads SGHTS; CDR2 reads YDEGEE. This CDR3 region has 13 residues. Drawing the rest from reference TRBV5-8 and TRBJ2-1, the complete variable domain is EAGVTQSPTHLIKTRGQQATLRCSPISGHTSVYWYQQALGLGLQFLLWYDEGEERNRGNFPPRFSGRQFPNYSSELNVNALELEDSALYLCASSHGTYNEQFFGPGTRLTVL.

The chain couples TRBV7-9 to TRBJ2-2; D not resolved. This CDR3 spans 16 amino acids. Germline V lookup: CDR1 SEHNR, CDR2 FQNEAQ (reference sequence). V was pared by 0 bases and J by 6 bases, with 14 bases between. Here the CDR3 DNA reads TGTGCCAGCAGCTTAGCGGTAACAGTTCGGGCCGGGGAGCTGTTTTTT. Translating it yields CASSLAVTVRAGELFF.

The chain uses TRBV5-1 and TRBJ2-7, with TRBD2 matching 7 bases. Germline CDR1 and CDR2: SGHRS and YFSETQ. The J segment lost 3 bases and the V segment lost 4 bases, leaving 25 bases of the junction unmatched. This CDR3 has 20 residues. In DNA form, the CDR3 reads TGCGCCAGCAGCCAATGGAGCACCCGGCCGGCAAGCGGGATAAACTACGAGCAGTACTTC. As protein: CASSQWSTRPASGINYEQYF.